This record concerns one T cell receptor (beta chain) sequence. The data belong to a study of blood T cells in healthy people across ages. Trimming removed 2 bases from V and 5 bases from J, with 13 bases in between. The CDR3 length is 14 residues. Germline V gene lookup returns CDR1 SGHRS and CDR2 YFSETQ. Primed by a sample-barcoded 5' primer and a J-beta primer mix, a second PCR proceeded for 7 to 11 cycles. TCRdb redid the calling of the 5' RACE reads with MiXCR, one entry per CDR3 protein. This sample yields hundreds of thousands of distinct CDR3 sequences, of which roughly 40% are seen a single time; roughly 13% belongs to the top ten.

Sequences were obtained from blood. The receptor comes from a man between 18 and 35 years old in good health. The gene calls are TRBV5-1 and TRBJ1-2; a possible D gene is TRBD1 (6 bases). CDR3 in amino acids: CASSFDRNHYGYTF. CDR3 DNA: TGCGCCAGCAGCTTCGACAGGAACCATTATGGCTACACCTTC.